A selection of T cell receptor beta chains follows, all from one sample in a study of cytomegalovirus exposure and HLA in healthy donors. Repertoires were generated with immunoSEQ multiplex PCR, while TCRdb's copy carries only in-frame clones and drops some. Found here are roughly 180,000 clones, less than 85% of them singletons; the top ten hold 1%. The sample consisted of PBMCs. These receptors all come from a boy aged 2 to 10 in good health and CMV-seronegative. Both conserved end residues are part of each CDR3. A D gene is named only where the DNA matches it firmly. The listing skips clone size in some rows; elsewhere it reads once, few, many or a size class.

>TRBV27|TRBJ2-7|.|.|14
CASSFESSLYEQYF
TGTGCCAGCAGTTTTGAGAGTTCCCTATACGAGCAGTACTTC
>TRBV10-3|TRBJ2-3|TRBD1|.|15
CAISVRGRGTDTQYF
TGTGCCATCAGTGTAAGGGGGCGCGGCACAGATACGCAGTATTTT
>TRBV13|TRBJ2-1|.|.|12
CASSLRRVEQFF
TGTGCCAGCAGCTTGCGCCGGGTTGAGCAGTTCTTC
>TRBV19|TRBJ1-6|.|once|14
CASSRGSYNSPLHF
TGTGCCAGTAGTAGAGGCTCCTATAATTCACCCCTCCACTTT
>TRBV7-9|TRBJ2-7|TRBD1|.|14
CSSSSTGGSYEQYF
TGTTCCAGCAGCTCGACAGGGGGGTCCTACGAGCAGTACTTC
>TRBV6-5|TRBJ1-1|.|.|13
CASTDRGNTEAFF
TGTGCCAGCACCGATCGAGGTAACACTGAAGCTTTCTTT
>TRBV27|TRBJ2-3|.|.|12
CASSSLSNTQYF
TGTGCCAGCAGTTCCCTCTCTAATACGCAGTATTTT
>TRBV15|TRBJ2-1|TRBD2|.|15
CATSSPPSGLNEQFF
TGTGCCACCAGCTCACCCCCTAGCGGGCTTAATGAGCAGTTCTTC
>TRBV30|TRBJ2-1|TRBD2|few|14
CAWSGLAGPNEQFF
TGTGCCTGGAGTGGGCTAGCGGGACCCAATGAGCAGTTCTTC
>TRBV28|TRBJ1-2|.|.|16
CASSSERQGQNYGYTF
TGTGCCAGCAGCTCAGAAAGGCAGGGGCAGAACTATGGCTACACCTTC
>TRBV5-6|TRBJ2-7|.|.|14
CASSLREASYEQYF
TGTGCCAGCAGCTTAAGGGAGGCGTCCTACGAGCAGTACTTC
>TRBV30|TRBJ1-6|.|.|19
CAWSVLLAGAAYYNSPLHF
TGTGCCTGGAGTGTACTATTAGCGGGGGCCGCCTACTATAATTCACCCCTCCACTTT
>TRBV7-2|TRBJ2-5|TRBD1|.|11
CASSADRAQYF
TGTGCCAGCAGCGCCGACAGGGCCCAGTACTTC
>TRBV19|TRBJ1-5|TRBD1|.|16
CASSPATGNGNQPQHF
TGTGCCAGTAGTCCAGCGACAGGGAATGGCAATCAGCCCCAGCATTTT
>TRBV7-9|TRBJ2-5|TRBD2|.|15
CASSPAGGPQETQYF
TGTGCCAGCAGCCCAGCGGGAGGGCCTCAAGAGACCCAGTACTTC
>TRBV5-6|TRBJ1-4|.|.|16
CASSLYHGGGNEKLFF
TGTGCCAGCAGCTTGTACCACGGGGGGGGAAACGAAAAACTGTTTTTT
>TRBV19|TRBJ1-5|.|.|14
CASSIVAGNQPQHF
TGTGCCAGTAGTATTGTGGCAGGTAATCAGCCCCAGCATTTT
>TRBV4-1|TRBJ2-1|TRBD2|.|17
CASSLRRVAGGGNEQFF
TGCGCCAGCAGCCTTCGACGTGTCGCGGGAGGAGGTAATGAGCAGTTCTTC